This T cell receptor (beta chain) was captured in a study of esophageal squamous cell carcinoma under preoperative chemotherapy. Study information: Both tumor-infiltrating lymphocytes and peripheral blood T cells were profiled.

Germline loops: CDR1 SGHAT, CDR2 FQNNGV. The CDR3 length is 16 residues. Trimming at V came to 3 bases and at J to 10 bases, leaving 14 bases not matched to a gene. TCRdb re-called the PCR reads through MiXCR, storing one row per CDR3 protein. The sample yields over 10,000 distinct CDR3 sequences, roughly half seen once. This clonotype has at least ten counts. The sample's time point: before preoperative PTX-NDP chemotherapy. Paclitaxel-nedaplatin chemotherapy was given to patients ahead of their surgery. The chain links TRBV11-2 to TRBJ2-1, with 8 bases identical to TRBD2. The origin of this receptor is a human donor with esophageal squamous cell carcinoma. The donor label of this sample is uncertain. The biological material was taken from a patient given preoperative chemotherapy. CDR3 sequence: CASSFTGTSGAREQFF. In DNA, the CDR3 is TGTGCCAGCAGCTTTACCGGGACTAGTGGGGCTAGAGAGCAGTTCTTC.